This paragraph covers one TCR beta chain sequence. The antigen remains unidentified. Clones were sequenced by immunoSEQ multiplex PCR, and TCRdb holds only the in-frame ones, with some missing. The sample records about 44,000 clones, roughly 96% being singletons. This CDR3 has 15 residues. Germline V gives CDR1 KGHSH, CDR2 LQKENI. V trimming: 2 bases; J trimming: 3 bases; junction bases outside the gene matches: 4. This sample stems from a study of Tregs in tolerant kidney transplant recipients. Whole-study context: CD4+CD25+CD127- cells came from approximately three-day belatacept mixed lymphocyte reactions, some with roughly five-day graft donor restimulation. Antibodies separated recipient from donor cells. Whole-study results and caveats: Tregs expanded with activated donor B cells seemed most donor-specific.

This TCR was sampled from a human donor in good health. The chain joins TRBV18 to TRBJ1-3; the match to TRBD1 covers 7 bases. The sequenced sample was Tregs from blood cultured with allogeneic cells. This chain's CDR3 is CASSPTTGVGNTIYF. CDR3 bases: TGTGCCAGCTCACCAACTACAGGGGTTGGAAACACCATATATTTT.